These 21 T cell receptor beta chains originate from one sample sequenced in a study of blood T cell repertoires in COVID-19. Clones were read by immunoSEQ multiplex PCR, and TCRdb kept only the in-frame ones, dropping some. The table records tens of thousands of clones, 80% to 90% of them present only once. Sequenced material: peripheral blood. Receptors originate from a man aged 65-85 years with active or convalescent COVID-19.

This clone has a handful of counts. V is TRBV15 and J is TRBJ2-3, with 7 bases fitting TRBD1. Germline-derived CDR1 and CDR2 are LNHNV and YYDKDF (reference sequence). This CDR3 has 16 amino acids. Trimming took 4 bases from V and 7 from J; bases not matched to a gene: 14. The DNA of the CDR3 is TGTGCCACCAGCACCGACAGGGCTGGTCCATCCCATACGCAGTATTTT. It specifies CATSTDRAGPSHTQYF.

The chain has TRBV27 and TRBJ2-5, with 10 bases aligning to TRBD1. The V gene's germline CDR1 is MNHEY and CDR2 SMNVEV (reference sequence). CDR3 length: 15 residues. V was clipped by 6 bases and J by 2 bases; unmatched bases: 6. CDR3 residues: CASRKGQGWQETQYF. The CDR3 region has the DNA TGTGCCAGCAGAAAGGGACAGGGGTGGCAAGAGACCCAGTACTTC.

The chain has TRBV5-1 and TRBJ1-2, with 7 bases that match TRBD1. The CDR3 spans 15 residues. Germline values: CDR1 SGHRS, CDR2 YFSETQ. V trimming: 0 bases; J trimming: 7 bases; junction bases outside the gene matches: 9. The CDR3 here is CASSLGLIDRAGYTF. The CDR3 DNA follows: TGCGCCAGCAGCTTGGGCCTCATCGACAGGGCTGGCTACACCTTC.

The CDR3 DNA reads as TGTGCCAGCAGTTACGCCGGGACAGGGGGTGCCTATGGCTACACCTTC. Protein sequence: CASSYAGTGGAYGYTF. The chain employs TRBV6-5 and TRBJ1-2; 11 positions agree with TRBD1. CDR1 is MNHEY and CDR2 is SVGAGI in the germline V gene. V was clipped by 2 bases and J by 4 bases; unmatched bases: 6. This CDR3 contains 16 residues.

The V gene is TRBV5-1, the J gene TRBJ2-3; D is undetermined. Germline V lookup: CDR1 SGHRS, CDR2 YFSETQ. V was shortened by 0 bases and J by 5 bases, with 10 bases between the two germline ends. The CDR3 runs to 14 residues. The CDR3 bases are TGCGCCAGCAGCTTGGCCTTCGGTCAAGATACGCAGTATTTT. Its protein is CASSLAFGQDTQYF. Supplemented by reference TRBV5-1 and TRBJ2-3, the full variable domain reads KAGVTQTPRYLIKTRGQQVTLSCSPISGHRSVSWYQQTPGQGLQFLFEYFSETQRNKGNFPGRFSGRQFSNSRSEMNVSTLELGDSALYLCASSLAFGQDTQYFGPGTRLTVL.

The DNA for the CDR3 is TGTGCCAGCAGCAGGACAGTCGATAATTCACCCCTCCACTTT. Residues: CASSRTVDNSPLHF. This chain joins TRBV9 and TRBJ1-6; tentatively, D is TRBD1 (6 bases). CDR3 size: 14 residues. V lost 4 bases to trimming and J lost 5 bases, with 10 bases between them. Germline loops: CDR1 SGDLS, CDR2 YYNGEE.

The CDR3 coding sequence is TGTGCCAGCAGTCCACAGGGCTACGAGCAGTACTTC. Translation gives CASSPQGYEQYF. The chain employs TRBV28 and TRBJ2-7; D is perhaps TRBD1 (6 bases). Germline CDR1 reads MDHEN; CDR2 reads SYDVKM. Trimming pared 5 bases from V and 3 bases from J, leaving 8 bases between. The CDR3 is made up of 12 amino acids.

The chain uses TRBV15 and TRBJ2-1; 13 bases align to TRBD2. The CDR3 loop spans 15 amino acids. V lost 3 bases, J lost 7 bases, and 3 bases stayed unmatched. The germline gives CDR1 LNHNV, CDR2 YYDKDF (reference sequence). The CDR3 DNA sequence: TGTGCCACCAGCAGCTGGACTAGCGGGAGTAATGAGCAGTTCTTC. It is translated as CATSSWTSGSNEQFF.

The CDR3 region is CASSMGGGYEQYF. CDR3 nucleotides: TGTGCCAGCTCGATGGGGGGGGGCTACGAGCAGTACTTC. The chain couples TRBV28 to TRBJ2-7; 7 bases are a match to TRBD2. The CDR3 has 13 residues. The J segment lost 3 bases and the V segment lost 8 bases, leaving 7 bases of the junction unmatched. Per the germline V gene, CDR1 is MDHEN and CDR2 is SYDVKM.

The chain links TRBV12-3 or TRBV12-4 to TRBJ1-2; 7 positions agree with TRBD1. The V and J ends lost 4 bases and 3 bases, in that order; junction bases with no gene match: 2. The CDR3 loop spans 13 amino acids. The CDR3 coding sequence is TGTGCCAGCAGTTCCGACAGGGACTATGGCTACACCTTC. This encodes CASSSDRDYGYTF.

This chain joins TRBV19 and TRBJ1-1; D might be TRBD1 (5 bases). The V gene lost 5 bases and the J gene lost 7 bases, with 11 bases spanning the gap. The germline CDR1 and CDR2 sequences are LNHDA and SQIVND (reference sequence). CDR3 length equals 12 residues. Here the CDR3 reads CASSQGSVEAFF. CDR3 sequence (DNA): TGTGCCAGTAGTCAGGGATCGGTTGAAGCTTTCTTT.

This clone was seen a handful of times. This chain connects TRBV18 to TRBJ1-6; no reliable D call. The CDR3 is 12 amino acids. Trimming left V 2 bases short and J 13 bases short, with 9 bases between. Germline CDR1 and CDR2: KGHSH and LQKENI. The DNA of the CDR3 is TGTGCCAGCTCACCAGACGAGGCGCCCCTCCACTTT. It yields the protein CASSPDEAPLHF.

The chain combines TRBV29-1 with TRBJ2-3; D possibly corresponds to TRBD1 (6 bases). Trimming removed 4 bases at V and 1 base at J, with 6 bases between. Germline V gives CDR1 SQVTM, CDR2 ANQGSEA. The CDR3 totals 12 residues. The CDR3 DNA is TGCAGCGTTGGGACAGGCACAGATACGCAGTATTTT. This codes for CSVGTGTDTQYF.

This clone was found a few times. The chain combines TRBV4-3 with TRBJ2-3, with a tentative D call TRBD2 (6 bases). Germline loops: CDR1 LGHNA, CDR2 YSLEER. CDR3 size: 17 residues. V shed 2 bases and J shed 0 bases, with 15 bases lying between them. The CDR3 DNA reads TGCGCCAGCAGCCAAAATTCCGGGGGTCTAAGCACAGATACGCAGTATTTT. Protein product: CASSQNSGGLSTDTQYF.

CDR3 nucleotide sequence: TGTGCCAGCAGCCATTTGGGTAGCGGGCCCTACGAGCAGTACTTC. Amino acids: CASSHLGSGPYEQYF. The chain couples TRBV11-2 to TRBJ2-7; 7 nucleotides agree with TRBD2. This CDR3 spans 15 amino acids. Germline CDR1 is SGHAT and CDR2 is FQNNGV. After removal of 5 bases from V and 2 bases from J, the junction contained 9 bases not matched to a gene.

V is TRBV5-5 and J is TRBJ2-1; D call uncertain. The CDR3 runs to 15 residues. The germline gives CDR1 SGHKS, CDR2 YYEKEE (reference sequence). V was cut by 0 bases and J by 3 bases, with 10 bases left in between. CDR3 DNA sequence: TGTGCCAGCAGCTTGGGTGGGCAGAACTACAATGAGCAGTTCTTC. It encodes CASSLGGQNYNEQFF.

This clone was detected only a few times. The rearrangement uses TRBV9 and TRBJ2-3, with 7 bases that match TRBD2. The trim removed 6 bases at V and 3 bases at J, leaving 10 bases unmatched. Germline CDR1 is SGDLS and CDR2 is YYNGEE. The CDR3 sequence is 15 residues long. For the CDR3, the DNA is TGTGCCAGCACCGCGGCGGGAGTAAGGACAGATACGCAGTATTTT. Amino acid sequence: CASTAAGVRTDTQYF.

This clone was detected only a few times. The V call is TRBV7-3, the J call TRBJ2-1; D perhaps matches TRBD2 (5 bases). V shed 5 bases and J shed 5 bases, with 16 bases lying between them. The V gene's germline CDR1 is SGHTA and CDR2 FQGTGA. The CDR3 runs to 15 residues. For the CDR3, the DNA is TGTGCCAGCAGCCCATGGGAGACGGTGAACAATGAGCAGTTCTTC. It yields the protein CASSPWETVNNEQFF.

This chain uses TRBV19 with TRBJ1-6, with D perhaps TRBD1 (6 bases). V dropped 5 bases and J dropped 10 bases, with 18 bases sitting between them. CDR3 length equals 15 residues. The germline gives CDR1 LNHDA, CDR2 SQIVND (reference sequence). CDR3 residues: CASSPRSQGRSPLHF. The CDR3 DNA reads TGTGCCAGTAGTCCCCGCTCGCAGGGGAGATCACCCCTCCACTTT. The full variable domain, in which reference TRBV19 and TRBJ1-6 provide the parts outside the CDR3, is DGGITQSPKYLFRKEGQNVTLSCEQNLNHDAMYWYRQDPGQGLRLIYYSQIVNDFQKGDIAEGYSVSREKKESFPLTVTSAQKNPTAFYLCASSPRSQGRSPLHFGNGTRLTVT.

The V call is TRBV6-6, the J call TRBJ2-7; 7 bases are shared with TRBD1. The J segment lost 0 bases and the V segment lost 2 bases, leaving 4 bases of the junction unmatched. The CDR3 has 15 amino acids. The germline V gene encodes CDR1 MNHNY and CDR2 SVGAGI (reference sequence). In nucleotides, the CDR3 is TGTGCCAGCAGTTACGTACAGGGGAGCTCCTACGAGCAGTACTTC. Translating it yields CASSYVQGSSYEQYF.

This sequence joins TRBV16 and TRBJ1-1, with a weak D call TRBD1 (6 bases). Germline V CDR1 and CDR2: KGHSY, FQNENV. The CDR3 spans 14 residues. V lost 2 bases, J lost 1 base, and 8 bases lay in between. DNA for the CDR3: TGTGCCAGCAGCCAAGGACAGAGGAACACTGAAGCTTTCTTT. It translates to CASSQGQRNTEAFF.